This TCR beta chain was documented in a study of CD8 T cells in ankylosing spondylitis. Comment on this clonotype: The antigen is unknown.

Making use of molecular barcodes, quantitative 5'-RACE generated TCR beta libraries. TCRdb processed the 5' RACE reads anew with MiXCR; each CDR3 protein has one entry. The sample consists of around 250,000 distinct CDR3 sequences, around 10% of them appearing once. Whole-study findings and limits: The authors reported significant enrichment of disease-linked clones in matched ankylosing spondylitis synovial fluid.

This sequence was found in a male donor with ankylosing spondylitis or in good health (not recorded which). The sample taken for sequencing was blood, either unsorted or a sorted T cell fraction (not recorded which).

The CDR3 spells CASSPGWSSGRVGNEQFF. In nucleotides, the CDR3 is TGTGCCAGCAGCCCCGGATGGTCGAGCGGGAGAGTGGGGAATGAGCAGTTCTTC. The chain couples TRBV11-2 to TRBJ2-1; 8 nucleotides align to TRBD2. The V and J ends lost 5 bases and 7 bases, in that order; junction bases with no gene match: 19. This CDR3 has 18 amino acids. Germline loops: CDR1 SGHAT, CDR2 FQNNGV.